The clone carrying this T cell receptor (beta chain) came up many times. As to time point: newly diagnosed GD, antithyroid drugs for less than 3 months. PBMC-derived RNA was used for the TCR library. This entry comes from a study of regulatory T cells in long-lasting Graves disease. Per germline, CDR1 GTSNPN and CDR2 SVGIG (reference sequence). The CDR3 covers 13 residues. Trimming shortened V by 2 bases and J by 1 base, and 9 bases separated the two germline ends. Libraries of TCR beta came from iRepertoire HTBI primers plus Arm-PCR of CDR3 regions. MiXCR, run by TCRdb on the multiplex PCR reads, gives a single entry per CDR3 protein. The repertoire holds about 240,000 distinct CDR3 sequences, with 20% to 25% as singletons.

The gene calls are TRBV30 and TRBJ2-7; maybe TRBD2 (6 bases). This sequence originates from a female donor with Graves disease. Sequences were derived from peripheral blood mononuclear cells (PBMCs), sampled at new diagnosis, from a patient treated with antithyroid drugs. The CDR3 region has the DNA TGTGCCTGGAGTTACGGGACTTCCTACGAGCAGTACTTC. Translation gives CAWSYGTSYEQYF.